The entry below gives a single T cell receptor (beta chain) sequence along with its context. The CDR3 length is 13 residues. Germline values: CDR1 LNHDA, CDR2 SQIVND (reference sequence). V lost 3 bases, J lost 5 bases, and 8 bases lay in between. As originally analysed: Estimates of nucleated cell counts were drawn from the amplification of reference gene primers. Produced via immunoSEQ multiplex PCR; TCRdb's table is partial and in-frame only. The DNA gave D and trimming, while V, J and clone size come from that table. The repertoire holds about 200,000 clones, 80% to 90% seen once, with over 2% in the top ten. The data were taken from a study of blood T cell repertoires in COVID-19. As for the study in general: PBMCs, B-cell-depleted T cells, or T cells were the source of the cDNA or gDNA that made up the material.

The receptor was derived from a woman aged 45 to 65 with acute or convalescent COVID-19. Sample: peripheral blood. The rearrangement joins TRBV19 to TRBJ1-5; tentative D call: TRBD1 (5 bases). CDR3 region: CASSIDSDQPQHF. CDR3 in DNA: TGTGCCAGTAGTATTGACAGTGATCAGCCCCAGCATTTT.